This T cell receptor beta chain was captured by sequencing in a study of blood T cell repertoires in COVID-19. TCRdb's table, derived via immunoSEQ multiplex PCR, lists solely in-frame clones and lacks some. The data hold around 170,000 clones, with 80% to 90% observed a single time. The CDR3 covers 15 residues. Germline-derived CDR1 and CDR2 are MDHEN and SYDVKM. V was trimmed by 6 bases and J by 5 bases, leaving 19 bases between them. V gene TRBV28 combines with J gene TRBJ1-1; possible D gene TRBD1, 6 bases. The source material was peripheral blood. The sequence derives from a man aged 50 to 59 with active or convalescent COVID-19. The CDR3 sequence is CASSLAQGIGTEAFF. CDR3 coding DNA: TGTGCCAGCAGCTTAGCCCAGGGGATAGGGACTGAAGCTTTCTTT.